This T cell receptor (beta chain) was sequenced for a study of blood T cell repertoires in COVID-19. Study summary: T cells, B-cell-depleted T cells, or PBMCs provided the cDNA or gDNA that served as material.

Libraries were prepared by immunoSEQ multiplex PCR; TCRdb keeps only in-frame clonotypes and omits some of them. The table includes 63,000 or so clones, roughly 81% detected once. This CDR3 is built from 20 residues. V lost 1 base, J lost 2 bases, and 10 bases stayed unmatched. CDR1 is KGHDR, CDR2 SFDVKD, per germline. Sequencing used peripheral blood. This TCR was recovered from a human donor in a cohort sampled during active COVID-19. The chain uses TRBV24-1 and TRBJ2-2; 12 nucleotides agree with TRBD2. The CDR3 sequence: CATSDFLTSGRGGNTGELFF. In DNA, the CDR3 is TGTGCCACCAGTGATTTCTTGACTAGCGGGAGAGGGGGTAACACCGGGGAGCTGTTTTTT.